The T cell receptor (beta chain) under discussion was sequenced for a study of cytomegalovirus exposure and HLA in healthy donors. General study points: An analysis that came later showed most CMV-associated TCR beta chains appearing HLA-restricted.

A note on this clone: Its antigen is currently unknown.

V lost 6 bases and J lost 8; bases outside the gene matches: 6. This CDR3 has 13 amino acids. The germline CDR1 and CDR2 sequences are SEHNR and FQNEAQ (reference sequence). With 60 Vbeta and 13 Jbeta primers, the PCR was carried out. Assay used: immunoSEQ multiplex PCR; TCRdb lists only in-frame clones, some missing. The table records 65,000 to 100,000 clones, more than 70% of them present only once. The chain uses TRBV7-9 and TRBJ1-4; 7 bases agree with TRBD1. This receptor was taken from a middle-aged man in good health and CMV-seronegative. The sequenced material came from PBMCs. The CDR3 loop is CASSTGVREKLFF. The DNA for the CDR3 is TGTGCCAGCAGTACAGGGGTTCGCGAAAAACTGTTTTTT.